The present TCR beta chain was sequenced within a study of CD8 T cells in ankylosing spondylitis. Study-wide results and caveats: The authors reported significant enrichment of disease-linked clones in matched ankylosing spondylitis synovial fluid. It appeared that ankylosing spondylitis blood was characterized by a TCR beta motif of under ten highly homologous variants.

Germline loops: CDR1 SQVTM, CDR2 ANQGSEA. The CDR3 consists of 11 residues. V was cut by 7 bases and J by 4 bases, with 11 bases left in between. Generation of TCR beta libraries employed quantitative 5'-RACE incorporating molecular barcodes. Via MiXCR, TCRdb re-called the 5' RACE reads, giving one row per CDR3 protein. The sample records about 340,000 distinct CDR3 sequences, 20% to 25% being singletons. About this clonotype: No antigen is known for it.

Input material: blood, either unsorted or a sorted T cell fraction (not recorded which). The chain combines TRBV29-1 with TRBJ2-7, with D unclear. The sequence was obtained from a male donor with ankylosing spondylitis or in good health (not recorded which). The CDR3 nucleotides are TGCAGCGGTAGAGACGGGTACGAGCAGTACTTC. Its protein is CSGRDGYEQYF.